Listed below are T cell receptor beta chains from one sample, sequenced in a study of cytomegalovirus exposure and HLA in healthy donors. Some clones are missing from TCRdb's copy, which holds only in-frame ones; the method was immunoSEQ multiplex PCR. The sample has 100,000 to 150,000 clones, about 84% seen once. Material for sequencing was PBMCs. These receptors were collected from a woman aged 30 to 39 in good health and CMV-seronegative. CDR3s include the opening cysteine and the closing phenylalanine or tryptophan. A D gene is named only where the DNA matches it firmly. Size values are once, few and many counts, or a class for expanded clones, and some rows have none.

clone_size,d_call,v_call,cdr3_length,j_call,cdr3_aa,cdr3_nt
many,.,TRBV4-2,14,TRBJ1-6,CASSPQADNSPLHF,TGTGCCAGCAGCCCACAGGCAGATAATTCACCCCTCCACTTT
.,.,TRBV6-1,14,TRBJ2-5,CASSDPRTIQTQYF,TGTGCCAGCAGTGACCCCCGGACTATTCAGACCCAGTACTTC
.,.,TRBV6-5,13,TRBJ1-5,CASTLTGNQPQHF,TGTGCCAGCACCTTGACAGGCAATCAGCCCCAGCATTTT
.,TRBD1,TRBV15,16,TRBJ2-7,CATSTATGGKSYEQYF,TGTGCCACCAGCACCGCCACAGGGGGCAAGTCCTACGAGCAGTACTTC
.,.,TRBV5-6,15,TRBJ1-5,CASSLLRTENQPQHF,TGTGCCAGCAGCTTGCTGAGAACAGAAAATCAGCCCCAGCATTTT
.,TRBD1,TRBV2,18,TRBJ2-3,CASSHDRPGQGVTDTQYF,TGTGCCAGCAGTCACGACCGACCGGGACAGGGGGTAACAGATACGCAGTATTTT
.,.,TRBV4-3,16,TRBJ1-2,CASSQDLGRENYGYTF,TGCGCCAGCAGCCAAGATTTGGGAAGGGAGAACTATGGCTACACCTTC
.,TRBD2,TRBV10-2,16,TRBJ2-1,CASSASGGWSYNEQFF,TGCGCCAGCAGTGCTAGCGGGGGGTGGTCCTACAATGAGCAGTTCTTC
.,.,TRBV9,14,TRBJ1-5,CASSVEPADRPQHF,TGTGCCAGCAGCGTAGAGCCGGCGGATCGGCCCCAGCATTTT
.,TRBD1,TRBV11-3,15,TRBJ1-1,CASSPGTVLNTEAFF,TGTGCCAGCAGCCCCGGGACAGTTTTGAACACTGAAGCTTTCTTT
.,.,TRBV7-7,14,TRBJ2-3,CASSLTGYSDTQYF,TGTGCCAGCAGCTTAACGGGTTACTCAGATACGCAGTATTTT
.,TRBD1,TRBV9,15,TRBJ1-2,CASSSRTGRDVGYTF,TGTGCCAGCAGCTCTCGGACAGGGCGGGATGTCGGCTACACCTTC
once,.,TRBV30,13,TRBJ2-7,CAWSGGFSYEQYF,TGTGCCTGGAGTGGAGGCTTTTCCTACGAGCAGTACTTC
.,.,TRBV5-1,15,TRBJ2-1,CASSLDGGLYNEQFF,TGCGCCAGCAGCTTGGACGGGGGGCTCTACAATGAGCAGTTCTTC
.,.,TRBV27,15,TRBJ2-2,CASSYRDQATGELFF,TGTGCCAGCAGCTACAGGGATCAGGCGACCGGGGAGCTGTTTTTT
.,.,TRBV7-9,13,TRBJ2-7,CASSPRTGNEQYF,TGTGCCAGCAGCCCCCGTACAGGGAACGAGCAGTACTTC
.,.,TRBV7-2,16,TRBJ2-7,CASSLAASLTSYEQYF,TGTGCCAGCAGCTTAGCAGCTAGCCTCACCTCCTACGAGCAGTACTTC
.,.,TRBV5-5,13,TRBJ2-3,CASSFGGTDTQYF,TGTGCCAGCAGCTTCGGAGGCACAGATACGCAGTATTTT
.,.,TRBV9,14,TRBJ1-1,CASSLNRVGTEAFF,TGTGCCAGCAGCTTAAACAGGGTCGGCACTGAAGCTTTCTTT
.,TRBD2,TRBV30,15,TRBJ2-1,CAWRQTSPFYNEQFF,TGTGCCTGGAGGCAGACTAGCCCGTTCTACAATGAGCAGTTCTTC
.,.,TRBV29-1,15,TRBJ1-1,CSVDPGVRGNTEAFF,TGCAGCGTCGACCCTGGGGTCAGGGGGAACACTGAAGCTTTCTTT
.,TRBD1,TRBV4-1,16,TRBJ2-2,CASSQPTGKSTGELFF,TGCGCCAGCAGCCAGCCGACAGGGAAGTCTACCGGGGAGCTGTTTTTT
.,TRBD1,TRBV5-1,16,TRBJ2-3,CASSLAGTGGTDTQYF,TGCGCCAGCAGCTTGGCGGGGACAGGGGGCACAGATACGCAGTATTTT